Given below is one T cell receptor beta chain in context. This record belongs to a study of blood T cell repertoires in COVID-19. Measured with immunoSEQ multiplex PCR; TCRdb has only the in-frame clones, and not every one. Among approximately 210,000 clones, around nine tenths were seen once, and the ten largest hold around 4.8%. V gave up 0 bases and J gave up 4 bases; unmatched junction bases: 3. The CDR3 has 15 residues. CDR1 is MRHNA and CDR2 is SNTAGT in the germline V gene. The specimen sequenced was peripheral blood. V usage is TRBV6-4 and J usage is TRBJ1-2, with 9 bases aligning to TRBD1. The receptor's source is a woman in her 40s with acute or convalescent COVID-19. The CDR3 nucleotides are TGTGCCAGCAGTGACTCACCGGGACAGGGCTATGGCTACACCTTC. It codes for CASSDSPGQGYGYTF.